This TCR beta chain was obtained from a study of resident and recirculating memory T cells in vitiligo. Losses at the gene ends were 4 bases for V and 0 bases for J; bases not matched to a gene: 3. The germline V gene has CDR1 SGHTA and CDR2 FQGNSA. The CDR3 length is 15 residues. Clones were sequenced by immunoSEQ multiplex PCR, and TCRdb holds only the in-frame ones, with some missing. The sample includes 75,000 to 85,000 clones, roughly nine tenths of them seen just once. Input material: blood. The receptor was derived from a male donor with vitiligo. The chain couples TRBV7-2 to TRBJ1-5, with TRBD1 matching over 7 bases. The CDR3 DNA sequence: TGTGCCAGCAGCTCCACAGGGGTTAGCAATCAGCCCCAGCATTTT. It translates to CASSSTGVSNQPQHF. Drawing the rest from reference TRBV7-2 and TRBJ1-5, the complete variable domain is GAGVSQSPSNKVTEKGKDVELRCDPISGHTALYWYRQSLGQGLEFLIYFQGNSAPDKSGLPSDRFSAERTGGSVSTLTIQRTQQEDSAVYLCASSSTGVSNQPQHFGDGTRLSIL.